The rows below give T cell receptor beta chains drawn from one sample of a study of T-cell reconstitution after alpha-beta-depleted transplantation in children. One entry per CDR3 protein, called by TCRdb with MiXCR from the PCR reads. The table lists hundreds of thousands of distinct CDR3 sequences, roughly 8.2% of them singletons. The source was peripheral blood, collected 360 days after TCRalphabeta/CD19-depleted stem cell transplant. The source of these receptors is a female patient between 2 and 10 years old who had a stem cell transplant for Fanconi anemia, so the T cells may come from the graft donor. The CDR3 runs from the conserved cysteine through the conserved F or W. The order of the fields is D gene, clone size, J gene, V gene, CDR3 DNA, CDR3 protein. D genes are given only for firm matches. Some rows mark clone size as missing; the rest say once, few, many or name a class of expanded clone.

>-|many|TRBJ1-1|TRBV7-3
TGTGCCAGTGCAGACAGACCCTACACTGAAGCTTTCTTT
CASADRPYTEAFF
>-|many|TRBJ1-5|TRBV4-3
TGCGCCAGCAGTCTCGGTCTCAATCAGCCCCAGCATTTT
CASSLGLNQPQHF
>-|many|TRBJ2-5|TRBV9
TGTGCCAGCAGCGTAGCGACCGAGCAAGAGACCCAGTACTTC
CASSVATEQETQYF
>-|many|TRBJ1-2|TRBV4-1
TGCGCCAGCAGCCAAGGACGCGGATCGGTGGTAGGCTACACCTTC
CASSQGRGSVVGYTF
>TRBD1|few|TRBJ1-2|TRBV5-1
TGCGCCAGCAGCGTGGAGGGACAGGGGATCGGCTACACCTTC
CASSVEGQGIGYTF
>-|-|TRBJ1-6|TRBV7-2
TGTGCCAGCAGCTTATTGGGGGTTTGGGTTGACTCACCCCTCCACTTT
CASSLLGVWVDSPLHF
>-|-|TRBJ2-3|TRBV6-2/TRBV6-3
TGTGCCACCTTACGCACAGATACGCAGTATTTT
CATLRTDTQYF
>-|many|TRBJ2-1|TRBV7-9
TGTGCCAGCAGCTTAGGGGGGCAGGATTACAATGAGCAGTTCTTC
CASSLGGQDYNEQFF
>TRBD1|many|TRBJ1-1|TRBV6-6
TGTGCCAGCAGTTACCCGACAGGGTCAGAAGCTTTCTTT
CASSYPTGSEAFF
>TRBD1|many|TRBJ2-3|TRBV25-1
TGTGCCAGCAGTGGCAGGGGGCGTCAAGATACGCAGTATTTT
CASSGRGRQDTQYF
>-|many|TRBJ2-3|TRBV24-1
TGTGCCACCAGTGACGAGTTCTCCACAGATACGCAGTATTTT
CATSDEFSTDTQYF
>-|-|TRBJ2-1|TRBV9
TGTGCCAGCAGCGTAGGTTCTAGGGGATGGGGCAATGAGCAGTTCTTC
CASSVGSRGWGNEQFF
>TRBD1|-|TRBJ2-2|TRBV10-3
TGTGCCGCCCGGACAGGGGGTTCCGCGAACACCGGGGAGCTGTTTTTT
CAARTGGSANTGELFF
>-|-|TRBJ2-5|TRBV3-1
TGTGCCAGCAGCCAAGTTCGGACACACCAAGAGACCCAGTACTTC
CASSQVRTHQETQYF
>-|-|TRBJ1-5|TRBV20-1
TGCAGTGCTAGGGGGGGGGTTCATCAGCCCCAGCATTTT
CSARGGVHQPQHF
>-|many|TRBJ2-5|TRBV4-2
TGTGCCAGCAGCCAAACCGCGGCGGGGCCGAGGAAGACCCAGTACTTC
CASSQTAAGPRKTQYF
>-|many|TRBJ1-1|TRBV6-5
TGTGCCAGCAGGGAGGGCGCTGAAGCTTTCTTT
CASREGAEAFF
>TRBD2|many|TRBJ2-1|TRBV12-3/TRBV12-4
TGTGCCAGCAGTTTTTTGGCTAGCGGCGAACTATACTACAATGAGCAGTTCTTC
CASSFLASGELYYNEQFF
>-|many|TRBJ2-2|TRBV20-1
TGCAGTGCTAGATTGGGACCGGCGAACACCGGGGAGCTGTTTTTT
CSARLGPANTGELFF
>-|many|TRBJ1-1|TRBV20-1
TGCAGTGCCACGGAACTAAGGAACACTGAAGCTTTCTTT
CSATELRNTEAFF
>-|few|TRBJ1-1|TRBV28
TGTGCCAGCAGTTTATCCCCCATGAACACTGAAGCTTTCTTT
CASSLSPMNTEAFF
>TRBD1|many|TRBJ2-2|TRBV5-1
TGCGCCAGCAGCTTAGCATACAGGGGCAACACCGGGGAGCTGTTTTTT
CASSLAYRGNTGELFF
>-|-|TRBJ1-4|TRBV7-9
TGTGCCAGCAGCCGCCACCTTGAGAGGGTAGGGGAAAAACTGTTTTTT
CASSRHLERVGEKLFF
>TRBD1|many|TRBJ1-2|TRBV5-1
TGCGCCAGCACCCCTAGGACAGGGAATAACTATGGCTACACCTTC
CASTPRTGNNYGYTF
>TRBD1|-|TRBJ1-6|TRBV11-2
TGTGCCAGCAGCTTAGGTGGAGGACAGGGTTCACCCCTCCACTTT
CASSLGGGQGSPLHF
>-|-|TRBJ1-5|TRBV19
TGTGCCAGTAGTATTGAGGGGAAAAGAAATCAGCCCCAGCATTTT
CASSIEGKRNQPQHF
>-|many|TRBJ2-3|TRBV5-6
TGTGCCAGCAGCTTGGATGGGCGCGCAGATACGCAGTATTTT
CASSLDGRADTQYF
>-|-|TRBJ1-1|TRBV25-1
TGTGCCAGCAGGGGGACTCCCGACACTGAAGCTTTCTTT
CASRGTPDTEAFF
>TRBD1|many|TRBJ2-7|TRBV29-1
TGCAGCGTTCGAGGGTACCGGGACAGGGGCTACGAGCAGTACTTC
CSVRGYRDRGYEQYF
>-|many|TRBJ1-6|TRBV4-3
TGCGCCAGCAGCCAAGAAAAGGTATGGGACACCGCGGCTCCCCTCCACTTT
CASSQEKVWDTAAPLHF
>-|few|TRBJ2-1|TRBV18
TGTGCCAGCTCACCACGGTCGGCAGGGGACAATGAGCAGTTCTTC
CASSPRSAGDNEQFF
>-|few|TRBJ2-7|TRBV20-1
TGCAGTGCCCCCGGTGGGGGGGACAGGTCCTACGAGCAGTACTTC
CSAPGGGDRSYEQYF
>-|few|TRBJ1-2|TRBV6-1
TGTGCCAGCAGTGAAGCCGAGGGGGTGGTCTATGGCTACACCTTC
CASSEAEGVVYGYTF
>TRBD2|many|TRBJ2-4|TRBV28
TGTGCCAGCACTGCTTATAGCGGGAGAGGGGCCAAAAACATTCAGTACTTC
CASTAYSGRGAKNIQYF
>-|few|TRBJ2-3|TRBV3-1
TGTGCCAGCAGCCAAAACCGGGGCCATACGCAGTATTTT
CASSQNRGHTQYF
>TRBD2|many|TRBJ2-1|TRBV4-2
TGTGCCAGCAGCCAAGATCCCTATTCATGGAGCGGGATTCGCCTCAATGAGCAGTTCTTC
CASSQDPYSWSGIRLNEQFF
>-|many|TRBJ2-4|TRBV12-3/TRBV12-4
TGTGCCAGCAGGTTCCTCCGTGGGGGCTCTATTGCCAAAAACATTCAGTACTTC
CASRFLRGGSIAKNIQYF
>-|few|TRBJ2-2|TRBV7-3
TGTGCCAGCAGCTTGGCAGCCAACACCGGGGAGCTGTTTTTT
CASSLAANTGELFF
>TRBD1|many|TRBJ1-5|TRBV11-2
TGTGCCAGCAGCTTAATAGGGACAGGGATTAATAGTGGCAATCAGCCCCAGCATTTT
CASSLIGTGINSGNQPQHF
>-|-|TRBJ2-7|TRBV6-2/TRBV6-3
TGTGCCAGCAGTTGGGGCAAGGGGCCAAGCTACGAGCAGTACTTC
CASSWGKGPSYEQYF
>TRBD2|many|TRBJ2-1|TRBV28
TGTGCCAGCAGTGTTATAGCGGGAGGGAGAAACAATGAGCAGTTCTTC
CASSVIAGGRNNEQFF
>-|many|TRBJ2-4|TRBV4-1
TGCGCCAGCAGCCAAGGACCAATAGCCAAAAACATTCAGTACTTC
CASSQGPIAKNIQYF
>-|many|TRBJ1-1|TRBV29-1
TGCAGCGTTGAAAGACAGGTTAAAGTGAGGGGCACTGAAGCTTTCTTT
CSVERQVKVRGTEAFF
>TRBD1|many|TRBJ1-2|TRBV5-1
TGCGCCAGCAGCTTGGCGGGACAGGACTATGGCTACACCTTC
CASSLAGQDYGYTF
>-|many|TRBJ2-1|TRBV4-2
TGTGCCAGCAGCAAACTTATAAGAACGGAGGGCCGAGTGTACAATGAGCAGTTCTTC
CASSKLIRTEGRVYNEQFF
>TRBD2|-|TRBJ2-3|TRBV7-9
TGTGCCAGCAGCCATAGCGGGGGGGCCGGCACAGATACGCAGTATTTT
CASSHSGGAGTDTQYF
>-|-|TRBJ2-2|TRBV20-1
TGCAGTGCCCGGGGAGAGGGCACCGGGGAGCTGTTTTTT
CSARGEGTGELFF
>-|-|TRBJ1-1|TRBV18
TGTGCCAGCTCACCGGTACAGGGTGGGACTGAAGCTTTCTTT
CASSPVQGGTEAFF
>-|few|TRBJ1-5|TRBV4-2
TGTGCCAGCAGCCAAGAGGGGAGGTATAGCAATCAGCCCCAGCATTTT
CASSQEGRYSNQPQHF
>-|-|TRBJ1-4|TRBV20-1
TGCAGTGCTAGTGGTATTGAAGTGGGCGGACGACATGAAAAACTGTTTTTT
CSASGIEVGGRHEKLFF
>-|many|TRBJ1-6|TRBV20-1
TGCAGTGCTAGAGATGCTCAGGGAGGGTCTTCACCCCTCCACTTT
CSARDAQGGSSPLHF
>-|many|TRBJ1-6|TRBV3-1
TGTGCCAGCAGCCTACGGACAGAGGGTAATTCACCCCTCCACTTT
CASSLRTEGNSPLHF
>-|-|TRBJ2-3|TRBV19
TGTGCCAGTAGTATAGCAGGTTATACGCAGTATTTT
CASSIAGYTQYF
>-|-|TRBJ2-3|TRBV20-1
TGCAGTGCTAGAGACATGACAAAGGGCGCAGATACGCAGTATTTT
CSARDMTKGADTQYF
>-|-|TRBJ2-1|TRBV13
TGTGCCAGCAGCTTACGATCGAACGGGGGGCAGTTCTTC
CASSLRSNGGQFF
>-|many|TRBJ2-3|TRBV2
TGTGCCAGCACCACAATGACAGGCCTAACGACAGATACGCAGTATTTT
CASTTMTGLTTDTQYF
>-|many|TRBJ2-1|TRBV27
TGTGCCAGCAGTTCCCCCTTTCCTAGTGTGGGACTTAAGGATGAGCAGTTCTTC
CASSSPFPSVGLKDEQFF
>TRBD2|-|TRBJ2-1|TRBV4-1
TGCGCCAGCAGCCAAGAGCGGGGGCGGGGGGGATACAATGAGCAGTTCTTC
CASSQERGRGGYNEQFF
>-|few|TRBJ1-4|TRBV6-5
TGTGCCAGCAGTTACTCGGGGGGATCCGGAACTAATGAAAAACTGTTTTTT
CASSYSGGSGTNEKLFF
>TRBD1|many|TRBJ1-2|TRBV28
TGTGCCAGCAGTATAGGGACAGCTTATGGCTACACCTTC
CASSIGTAYGYTF